Listed here are 26 T cell receptor beta chains from one sample, sequenced in a study of blood T cell repertoires in COVID-19. The protocol was immunoSEQ multiplex PCR, while the TCRdb copy is restricted to in-frame clones and leaves out a portion. The sample lists 100,000 or so clones, roughly 80% occurring once. Sequencing was done on a sample of peripheral blood. These receptors were collected from a man in his sixties or seventies with active or convalescent COVID-19.

In its sample, this clone was seen once. The chain employs TRBV4-2 and TRBJ1-5; no clear D. The CDR3 is 16 residues long. The germline V and J ends were trimmed by 1 base and 5 bases, with 15 bases remaining between them. The germline V gene has CDR1 LGHNA and CDR2 YNFKEQ. CDR3 residues: CASSQGDQPLDQPQHF. As DNA, the CDR3 is TGTGCCAGCAGCCAAGGCGATCAACCGCTCGATCAGCCCCAGCATTTT.

The gene calls are TRBV7-2 and TRBJ2-7, with a weak D call TRBD2 (6 bases). Trimming stripped 2 bases from V and 2 bases from J, with 13 bases between. The CDR3 sequence is 15 residues long. Germline V gene sequence: CDR1 SGHTA, CDR2 FQGNSA. CDR3 loop: CASSLRGNRPYEQYF. The CDR3 bases are TGTGCCAGCAGCTTACGCGGGAATAGGCCCTACGAGCAGTACTTC.

Written as DNA, the CDR3 is TGTGCCACCAGCAGAGATATGGGACAGAGCTATGGCTACACCTTC. Amino acids: CATSRDMGQSYGYTF. This chain connects TRBV15 to TRBJ1-2, with 7 nucleotides matching TRBD1. CDR1 and CDR2 (germline): LNHNV, YYDKDF (reference sequence). V shed 0 bases and J 4 bases; nucleotides not matched to a gene: 5. The CDR3 consists of 15 residues.

The rearrangement joins TRBV30 to TRBJ1-5, with unresolved D. Germline CDR1 reads GTSNPN; CDR2 reads SVGIG (reference sequence). This CDR3 contains 14 residues. V dropped 1 base and J dropped 0 bases, with 7 bases sitting between them. The CDR3 nucleotides are TGTGCCTGGAGTGAGGGAGATAGCAATCAGCCCCAGCATTTT. Protein product: CAWSEGDSNQPQHF.

This rearrangement joins TRBV6-2 or TRBV6-3 to TRBJ1-2; D is possibly TRBD1 (6 bases). The CDR3 is 15 residues long. The V gene's germline CDR1 is MNHEY and CDR2 SVGEGT. Trimming left V 2 bases short and J 5 bases short, with 15 bases between. The DNA for the CDR3 is TGTGCCAGCAGTTACGGCGCCAAGGGGGTTTATGGCTACACCTTC. Its protein product is CASSYGAKGVYGYTF.

The chain carries TRBV4-1 and TRBJ1-6; the D is unclear. The length of the CDR3 is 14 residues. Trimming removed 3 bases at V and 10 bases at J, with 13 bases between. Germline CDR1 and CDR2: MGHRA and YSYEKL. This chain's CDR3 is CASSHSGSRSPLHF. The DNA of the CDR3 is TGCGCCAGCAGCCATTCGGGGTCTAGGTCACCCCTCCACTTT.

V and J are TRBV10-3 and TRBJ1-1; D is undetermined. The CDR3 length is 16 residues. Per the germline V gene, CDR1 is ENHRY and CDR2 is SYGVKD. The V end lost 5 bases, the J end lost 0 bases, and 16 bases lay between the germline ends. CDR3 loop: CAISTHSAVMNTEAFF. Written as DNA, the CDR3 is TGTGCCATCAGTACCCATTCGGCGGTTATGAACACTGAAGCTTTCTTT.

This chain joins TRBV19 and TRBJ1-5, with D unclear. V was cut by 7 bases and J by 1 base, with 17 bases left in between. CDR3 length: 16 residues. Germline CDR1 LNHDA, CDR2 SQIVND (reference sequence). The CDR3 region is CASKQDGAGSNQPQHF. DNA for the CDR3: TGTGCCAGTAAGCAAGACGGCGCGGGGAGCAATCAGCCCCAGCATTTT. Looking up the rest from reference TRBV19 and TRBJ1-5 gives the full variable domain: DGGITQSPKYLFRKEGQNVTLSCEQNLNHDAMYWYRQDPGQGLRLIYYSQIVNDFQKGDIAEGYSVSREKKESFPLTVTSAQKNPTAFYLCASKQDGAGSNQPQHFGDGTRLSIL.

The chain recombines TRBV28 with TRBJ2-3, with TRBD2 matching over 7 bases. The CDR3 length is 16 residues. The V and J ends lost 5 bases and 1 base, in that order; junction bases with no gene match: 9. From germline, CDR1 is MDHEN and CDR2 SYDVKM. DNA of the CDR3: TGTGCCAGCAGTGCAGCAGTGGGGGGGGGCACAGATACGCAGTATTTT. Protein sequence: CASSAAVGGGTDTQYF.

This sequence joins TRBV4-3 and TRBJ2-7; 14 bases map to TRBD2. V gave up 3 bases and J gave up 3 bases; unmatched junction bases: 10. Germline assignment: CDR1 LGHNA and CDR2 YSLEER. The CDR3 covers 18 residues. CDR3 DNA sequence: TGCGCCAGCAGCCAGGGGACCAGGACTAGCGGGAGGAACTACGAGCAGTACTTC. Its translation: CASSQGTRTSGRNYEQYF.

The chain combines TRBV28 with TRBJ2-1; D unresolved. CDR1 and CDR2 from the germline V gene are MDHEN and SYDVKM. V lost 6 bases to trimming and J lost 4 bases, with 16 bases between them. The CDR3 is 15 residues long. The CDR3 DNA reads TGTGCCAGCAGCCCCCTAGGAGCCCGGTACAATGAGCAGTTCTTC. Protein product: CASSPLGARYNEQFF.

CDR3 in amino acids: CASRSQGTGFQETQYF. DNA of the CDR3: TGTGCCAGCAGGTCCCAGGGGACGGGGTTCCAAGAGACCCAGTACTTC. The chain links TRBV5-4 to TRBJ2-5, with D perhaps matching TRBD1 (6 bases). This CDR3 is built from 16 residues. In germline, CDR1 is SGHNT, CDR2 YYREEE (reference sequence). The V end lost 5 bases, the J end lost 1 base, and 18 bases lay between the germline ends.

The chain couples TRBV5-1 to TRBJ1-1; a weak D match, TRBD1 (6 bases). CDR1 is SGHRS and CDR2 is YFSETQ in the germline V gene. Trimming pared 0 bases from V and 4 bases from J, leaving 13 bases between. CDR3 length equals 15 residues. DNA for the CDR3: TGCGCCAGCAGCTTGGAGGCGGGGGCGAGCACTGAAGCTTTCTTT. Its protein is CASSLEAGASTEAFF. Combining the CDR3 with reference TRBV5-1 and TRBJ1-1 gives the whole variable domain KAGVTQTPRYLIKTRGQQVTLSCSPISGHRSVSWYQQTPGQGLQFLFEYFSETQRNKGNFPGRFSGRQFSNSRSEMNVSTLELGDSALYLCASSLEAGASTEAFFGQGTRLTVV.

To note about this clone: Sequence at one end of the junction differs from germline and may be a read error. CDR3 sequence: CASSDSGQGFTEAFF. CDR3 DNA: TGTGCCAGCAGTGACTCCGGACAGGGGTTTACTGAAGCTTTCTTT. The chain recombines TRBV6-5 with TRBJ1-1; the match to TRBD1 covers 9 bases. CDR3 length equals 15 residues. The V gene's germline CDR1 is MNHEY and CDR2 SVGAGI.

The rearrangement uses TRBV6-2 or TRBV6-3 and TRBJ1-5, with 9 bases identical to TRBD1. Germline CDR1 MNHEY, CDR2 SVGEGT. The junction had 15 bases not matched to a gene; V was cut back by 2 bases and J by 4 bases. CDR3 size: 19 residues. Here the CDR3 DNA reads TGTGCCAGCAGTTACCCGCGCGGGGGACAGGGACGTCTAAATCAGCCCCAGCATTTT. As protein: CASSYPRGGQGRLNQPQHF.

This clone came up once. The chain carries TRBV7-9 and TRBJ2-3; no firm D call. Deletions cut 1 base from V and 6 bases from J, with 8 bases between. This CDR3 spans 13 amino acids. CDR1 is SEHNR and CDR2 is FQNEAQ in the germline V gene (reference sequence). The CDR3 is CASSLGNADTQYF. The CDR3 DNA follows: TGTGCCAGCAGCTTAGGTAATGCGGATACGCAGTATTTT.

With regard to this clone: A read error may account for a junction end that differs from germline. The rearrangement uses TRBV4-1 and TRBJ1-4; tentative D call: TRBD1 (5 bases). The CDR3 has 15 residues. Germline-derived CDR1 and CDR2 are MGHRA and YSYEKL. CDR3 amino acids: CASSLVGATNEKLFF. CDR3 DNA: TGCGCCAGCAGCCTAGTAGGGGCAACCAATGAAAAACTGTTTTTT.

This clone was counted a few times. The rearrangement uses TRBV6-6 and TRBJ1-6; 9 nucleotides agree with TRBD1. Germline V lookup: CDR1 MNHNY, CDR2 SVGAGI (reference sequence). Losses at the gene ends were 8 bases for V and 7 bases for J; bases not matched to a gene: 9. The CDR3 extends over 15 amino acids. The CDR3 spells CASQGLGTGNSPLHF. The CDR3, as DNA: TGTGCCAGCCAAGGACTGGGGACAGGGAATTCACCCCTCCACTTT.

The CDR3 bases are TGTGCCAGCAGTCGCGGACTAGCGGGAGTTAGGAACGAGCAGTACTTC. As protein: CASSRGLAGVRNEQYF. The genes are TRBV2 and TRBJ2-7, with 13 positions matching TRBD2. From germline, CDR1 is SNHLY and CDR2 FYNNEI. The CDR3 runs 16 residues. The ends lost 5 bases at V and 5 bases at J; junction bases unmatched: 9.

This clone was recorded many times. The J gene is TRBJ2-5, the V gene TRBV5-5, with 12 bases aligning to TRBD2. V lost 2 bases to trimming and J lost 5 bases; unmatched junction nucleotides: 13. CDR3 size: 18 residues. Germline V CDR1 and CDR2: SGHKS, YYEKEE (reference sequence). The CDR3 here is CASSLSRTSGTPLETQYF. The DNA of the CDR3 is TGTGCCAGCAGCTTATCGCGGACTAGCGGGACGCCCCTGGAGACCCAGTACTTC.

This rearrangement joins TRBV28 to TRBJ1-5; the D is unclear. Germline CDR1 and CDR2: MDHEN and SYDVKM. There are 12 residues in the CDR3. V dropped 4 bases and J dropped 4 bases, with 5 bases sitting between them. CDR3 DNA sequence: TGTGCCAGCAGTTGGGCGAATCAGCCCCAGCATTTT. Translated, it gives CASSWANQPQHF.

This clone was counted many times. The chain carries TRBV14 and TRBJ2-5; possibly TRBD1 for D (6 bases). The CDR3 covers 13 residues. Germline-derived CDR1 and CDR2 are SGHDN and FVKESK. V was clipped by 1 base and J by 5 bases, with 8 bases between them. The CDR3 nucleotides read TGTGCCAGCAGCCAAGTCAGGGGTGAGACCCAGTACTTC. It is translated as CASSQVRGETQYF.

This rearrangement joins TRBV7-3 to TRBJ2-1, with D uncertain. Germline V gene lookup returns CDR1 SGHTA and CDR2 FQGTGA. V was trimmed by 2 bases and J by 0 bases, leaving 8 bases between them. The CDR3 runs to 15 residues. For the CDR3, the DNA is TGTGCCAGCAGCTTAGAGAGCACCTCCTACAATGAGCAGTTCTTC. Protein product: CASSLESTSYNEQFF. The full variable domain, in which reference TRBV7-3 and TRBJ2-1 provide the parts outside the CDR3, is GAGVSQTPSNKVTEKGKYVELRCDPISGHTALYWYRQSLGQGPEFLIYFQGTGAADDSGLPNDRFFAVRPEGSVSTLKIQRTERGDSAVYLCASSLESTSYNEQFFGPGTRLTVL.

The chain uses TRBV7-9 and TRBJ2-2, with 13 nucleotides matching TRBD2. This CDR3 region has 16 residues. The J segment lost 0 bases and the V segment lost 5 bases, leaving 0 bases of the junction unmatched. Per the germline V gene, CDR1 is SEHNR and CDR2 is FQNEAQ (reference sequence). CDR3 region: CASSGLAGANTGELFF. As DNA, the CDR3 is TGTGCCAGCAGCGGACTAGCGGGGGCGAACACCGGGGAGCTGTTTTTT.

This clone was picked up one time. The V and J genes are TRBV7-3 and TRBJ2-3; 10 nucleotides align to TRBD2. V was pared by 2 bases and J by 5 bases, with 4 bases of the junction left unmatched. CDR1 SGHTA and CDR2 FQGTGA come from the germline V gene. The CDR3 has 15 amino acids. CDR3 loop: CASSLQAGGVDTQYF. The CDR3 coding sequence is TGTGCCAGCAGCTTACAAGCGGGAGGGGTAGATACGCAGTATTTT.

The chain couples TRBV6-4 to TRBJ1-6, with D hard to call. CDR3 length: 14 residues. V lost 3 bases, J lost 8 bases, and 11 bases lay in between. CDR1 and CDR2 (germline): MRHNA, SNTAGT. CDR3 amino acids: CASSEERGYSPLHF. The CDR3 DNA reads as TGTGCCAGCAGTGAGGAGAGAGGATATTCACCCCTCCACTTT.